The 23 T cell receptor beta chains below were found in one sample sequenced in a study of CD8+ T cells in alopecia areata (dated by TCRdb to about 2018). Library preparation used the immunoSEQ multiplex PCR assay. RNA was extracted from all samples and reverse transcribed into cDNA as template for TCR sequencing. The immuneACCESS repertoire file appears here via TCRdb, limited to in-frame rearrangements. These files lack a portion of the clones; in checked studies, under half of the deficit traces to unresolved V genes, and the cause of the others is not known. Within this sample are some 240,000 clones, with more than 45% of them counted one time only. The top ten clones comprise 1.5% to 2% of the sample. This specimen's time point label, interpreted: less than five weeks on oral tofacitinib. Taken with the paper, the label for treatment or condition translates to: oral pan-JAK inhibitor, 5-10 mg twice daily.

The source material was CD4+ T cells sorted from blood, sampled at week 4, from a patient treated with tofacitinib. The receptors were sampled from a human donor with alopecia areata.

The chain couples TRBV19 to TRBJ1-2; a possible D gene is TRBD1 (5 bases). This CDR3 spans 14 amino acids. The V gene lost 3 bases and the J gene lost 3 bases, with 11 bases spanning the gap. Germline V gives CDR1 LNHDA, CDR2 SQIVND (reference sequence). The CDR3 loop is CASSISDSYYGYTF. The DNA for the CDR3 is TGTGCCAGTAGTATCTCTGACAGCTACTATGGCTACACCTTC.

The J gene is TRBJ1-1, the V gene TRBV15; the D is unclear. The V gene's germline CDR1 is LNHNV and CDR2 YYDKDF (reference sequence). Trimming took off 5 bases at V and 1 base at J, with 8 bases between the two ends. This CDR3 is built from 13 residues. The CDR3 protein is CATSLDSNTEAFF. CDR3 nucleotide sequence: TGTGCCACCAGCTTGGACTCGAACACTGAAGCTTTCTTT.

This clone has only a few counts. The chain combines TRBV15 with TRBJ2-2; the match to TRBD2 covers 11 bases. The germline gives CDR1 LNHNV, CDR2 YYDKDF (reference sequence). J gave up 1 base and V 5 bases, and 0 bases lay outside the gene matches. This CDR3 spans 15 amino acids. As DNA, the CDR3 is TGTGCCACCAGCGGACTAGCGGGGAACACCGGGGAGCTGTTTTTT. The encoded protein is CATSGLAGNTGELFF.

J is TRBJ1-2 and V is TRBV2; D remains unclear. Trimming cost V 3 bases and J 7 bases, with 15 bases left between them. The CDR3 spans 14 residues. Germline values: CDR1 SNHLY, CDR2 FYNNEI. This chain's CDR3 is CASSDPVQLGGYTF. CDR3 bases: TGTGCCAGCAGTGATCCCGTCCAACTAGGTGGCTACACCTTC.

This clone came up a few times. The chain couples TRBV29-1 to TRBJ1-5; D is possibly TRBD1 (5 bases). CDR3 length: 14 amino acids. V gave up 4 bases and J gave up 6 bases, with 16 bases separating them. Germline-derived CDR1 and CDR2 are SQVTM and ANQGSEA. CDR3 protein: CSVAFTGVGQPQHF. DNA for the CDR3: TGCAGCGTTGCCTTTACAGGTGTGGGTCAGCCCCAGCATTTT.

V usage is TRBV30 and J usage is TRBJ2-2, with 9 positions matching TRBD1. The CDR3 extends over 16 amino acids. V shed 5 bases, J shed 7 bases, and the junction held 14 bases outside the gene matches. From germline, CDR1 is GTSNPN and CDR2 SVGIG (reference sequence). The CDR3 here is CAWRPGQGRRNGELFF. CDR3 in DNA: TGTGCCTGGCGACCCGGACAGGGGAGGCGAAACGGGGAGCTGTTTTTT.

The CDR3 nucleotides are TGTGCCTGTCGCTCTGGGGCCAACGTCCTGACTTTC. Protein product: CACRSGANVLTF. This sequence joins TRBV30 and TRBJ2-6; D is ambiguous. Germline values: CDR1 GTSNPN, CDR2 SVGIG (reference sequence). V was pared by 6 bases and J by 0 bases, with 3 bases between. The CDR3 sequence is 12 residues long.

The chain carries TRBV25-1 and TRBJ2-2; D gene uncertain. The CDR3 covers 14 residues. Germline V gene lookup returns CDR1 MGHDK and CDR2 SYGVNS. Trimming took off 1 base at V and 7 bases at J, with 10 bases between the two ends. The CDR3, as DNA: TGTGCCAGCAGTGAATCGAAGACGGGCGGGGAGCTGTTTTTT. Protein product: CASSESKTGGELFF.

This sequence joins TRBV4-3 and TRBJ1-2; D unresolved. The CDR3 extends over 15 amino acids. The V gene lost 0 bases and the J gene lost 0 bases, with 8 bases spanning the gap. The V gene's germline CDR1 is LGHNA and CDR2 YSLEER. The CDR3 sequence: CASSQDFAANYGYTF. As DNA, the CDR3 is TGCGCCAGCAGCCAAGACTTCGCGGCTAACTATGGCTACACCTTC.

The V and J genes are TRBV30 and TRBJ1-4; the D is unclear. Germline CDR1 GTSNPN, CDR2 SVGIG (reference sequence). CDR3 length equals 13 residues. With 4 bases removed from V and 7 bases from J, the gap between germline ends came to 13 bases. Here the CDR3 DNA reads TGTGCCTGGATGGGCCCAGAAAGTGAAAAACTGTTTTTT. Translated: CAWMGPESEKLFF.

This chain connects TRBV30 to TRBJ2-1, with a weak D call TRBD1 (5 bases). Trimming shortened V by 2 bases and J by 8 bases, and 7 bases separated the two germline ends. The CDR3 loop spans 11 amino acids. CDR1 GTSNPN and CDR2 SVGIG come from the germline V gene (reference sequence). The CDR3 protein is CAWSSRDEQFF. The CDR3 nucleotides read TGTGCCTGGAGTTCCAGGGATGAGCAGTTCTTC. Together with reference TRBV30 and TRBJ2-1, the CDR3 gives the full variable domain: SQTIHQWPATLVQPVGSPLSLECTVEGTSNPNLYWYRQAAGRGLQLLFYSVGIGQISSEVPQNLSASRPQDRQFILSSKKLLLSDSGFYLCAWSSRDEQFFGPGTRLTVL.

This sequence joins TRBV29-1 and TRBJ1-2; 8 nucleotides line up with TRBD1. The CDR3 contains 12 residues. V trimming: 3 bases; J trimming: 4 bases; junction bases outside the gene matches: 1. Germline values: CDR1 SQVTM, CDR2 ANQGSEA. This CDR3 is CSVDTGGYGYTF. The CDR3 nucleotides read TGCAGCGTTGACACAGGGGGCTATGGCTACACCTTC. The complete variable domain, with remaining parts taken from reference TRBV29-1 and TRBJ1-2, reads SAVISQKPSRDICQRGTSLTIQCQVDSQVTMMFWYRQQPGQSLTLIATANQGSEATYESGFVIDKFPISRPNLTFSTLTVSNMSPEDSSIYLCSVDTGGYGYTFGSGTRLTVV.

This chain connects TRBV25-1 to TRBJ1-1; possible D gene TRBD1, 5 bases. The CDR3 has 14 residues. V was pared by 1 base and J by 11 bases, with 17 bases between. Germline loops: CDR1 MGHDK, CDR2 SYGVNS. The CDR3 is CASSESGLPRRAFF. In DNA form, the CDR3 reads TGTGCCAGCAGTGAATCAGGGCTTCCGAGAAGGGCTTTCTTT.

The gene calls are TRBV20-1 and TRBJ1-2, with D hard to call. The CDR3 totals 11 residues. The V and J ends lost 3 bases and 7 bases respectively, with 9 bases between them. In germline, CDR1 is DFQATT, CDR2 SNEGSKA (reference sequence). The CDR3 region is CSASNPSGYTF. Here the CDR3 DNA reads TGCAGTGCTAGTAATCCGTCTGGCTACACCTTC.

This clone was detected only a few times. The rearrangement links TRBV12-2 to TRBJ2-1; the DNA was not compared with TRBD2, the D call given in the table. TRBV12-2 is described as a pseudogene. The CDR3 loop spans 13 amino acids. The CDR3: CASRLRVYNEQFF. The CDR3, as DNA: TGTGCAAGTCGCCTCCGGGTCTACAATGAGCAGTTCTTC.

The V call is TRBV30, the J call TRBJ1-1; D call uncertain. The CDR3 consists of 13 residues. V shed 2 bases and J shed 0 bases, with 7 bases lying between them. Per the germline V gene, CDR1 is GTSNPN and CDR2 is SVGIG (reference sequence). Here the CDR3 DNA reads TGTGCCTGGAGTACCAGACTGAACACTGAAGCTTTCTTT. Encoded protein: CAWSTRLNTEAFF. Full variable domain (outside the CDR3, taken from reference TRBV30 and TRBJ1-1): SQTIHQWPATLVQPVGSPLSLECTVEGTSNPNLYWYRQAAGRGLQLLFYSVGIGQISSEVPQNLSASRPQDRQFILSSKKLLLSDSGFYLCAWSTRLNTEAFFGQGTRLTVV.

This clone was counted only a few times. The chain uses TRBV5-1 and TRBJ2-7, with 8 bases fitting TRBD1. Germline CDR1 is SGHRS and CDR2 is YFSETQ. This CDR3 is built from 15 residues. The V and J ends lost 0 bases and 2 bases, in that order; junction bases with no gene match: 4. The CDR3 here is CASSLGQGLAYEQYF. In nucleotides, the CDR3 is TGCGCCAGCAGCTTGGGACAGGGGCTAGCCTACGAGCAGTACTTC.

The chain recombines TRBV9 with TRBJ2-3, with D uncertain. CDR3 size: 15 residues. Germline V CDR1 and CDR2: SGDLS, YYNGEE. V was shortened by 0 bases and J by 3 bases, with 11 bases between the two germline ends. The chain's CDR3 is CASSVEALRTDTQYF. CDR3 nucleotides: TGTGCCAGCAGCGTAGAGGCTCTCAGGACAGATACGCAGTATTTT.

V is TRBV7-8 and J is TRBJ2-7; D is perhaps TRBD2 (5 bases). The CDR3 loop spans 15 amino acids. CDR1 is SGHVS, CDR2 FQNEAQ, per germline. V lost 5 bases and J lost 0, with 14 bases in between. The CDR3: CASSLRTGASYEQYF. The CDR3 bases are TGTGCCAGCAGCCTCAGGACTGGCGCCTCCTACGAGCAGTACTTC.

This chain joins TRBV2 and TRBJ2-3; D may match TRBD1 or TRBD2 (6 bases each). The V gene lost 8 bases and the J gene lost 3 bases, with 27 bases spanning the gap. The CDR3 loop spans 18 amino acids. Germline V gene lookup returns CDR1 SNHLY and CDR2 FYNNEI. This CDR3 reads CASRRGPSATRGTDTQYF. The CDR3 DNA reads TGTGCCAGCCGAAGAGGGCCTAGCGCCACAAGGGGGACAGATACGCAGTATTTT. The full variable domain, its missing parts supplied by reference TRBV2 and TRBJ2-3, is EPEVTQTPSHQVTQMGQEVILRCVPISNHLYFYWYRQILGQKVEFLVSFYNNEISEKSEIFDDQFSVERPDGSNFTLKIRSTKLEDSAMYFCASRRGPSATRGTDTQYFGPGTRLTVL.

This chain links TRBV6-6 with TRBJ2-5; unclear D gene. In germline, CDR1 is MNHNY, CDR2 SVGAGI (reference sequence). V lost 2 bases to trimming and J lost 2 bases, with 6 bases between them. The CDR3 is 13 amino acids. In DNA form, the CDR3 reads TGTGCCAGCAGTTACGACTGGCAAGAGACCCAGTACTTC. Protein product: CASSYDWQETQYF.

The chain carries TRBV27 and TRBJ2-2; no clear D. Germline loops: CDR1 MNHEY, CDR2 SMNVEV (reference sequence). The CDR3 runs 14 residues. Between the trimmed V and J ends, which lost 4 bases and 7 bases, there was a span of 13 bases. CDR3 sequence reads: CASSSNWIGGELFF. The CDR3 nucleotides are TGTGCCAGCAGTTCGAATTGGATAGGCGGGGAGCTGTTTTTT.

This clone appeared once. Other DNA variants within this sample encode the same CDR3. The chain links TRBV5-1 to TRBJ1-1; D is perhaps TRBD1 (5 bases). The CDR3 contains 14 residues. From germline, CDR1 is SGHRS and CDR2 YFSETQ. V lost 4 bases and J 1 base, leaving 11 bases between the germline ends. The CDR3 protein is CASSPGTTNTEAFF. The CDR3 nucleotides are TGCGCCAGCAGCCCCGGGACTACGAACACTGAAGCTTTCTTT.